This TCR beta chain was identified during a study of tumor-infiltrating lymphocytes in glioblastoma multiforme. Multiple V-beta primers and a C-beta primer amplified TCRB from RNA. Unique molecular identifiers were not described for the libraries. TCRdb processed the multiplex PCR reads anew with MiXCR; each CDR3 protein has one entry. The data hold about 13,000 distinct CDR3 sequences, with 65% to 70% observed a single time. The CDR3 covers 18 residues. Germline V gene lookup returns CDR1 SGHAT and CDR2 FQNNGV. Concerning this clonotype itself: What it binds is not known. Germline and junction disagree at one end, which may indicate a read error.

Overall study results and limits: TCR plus mutation findings rest on a single glioblastoma patient. Clone frequencies may be distorted by unequal TCR transcripts per cell. Functional subtype sorting of these T cells was not performed.

The TCR sequence derives from a male donor with glioblastoma. J is TRBJ2-1 and V is TRBV11-2; 11 nucleotides align to TRBD2. Specimen: brain tumor tissue. CDR3: CACSGDRGTSGTYDEQFF. The CDR3, as DNA: TGTGCCTGCAGTGGCGACAGGGGGACTAGCGGAACCTACGATGAGCAGTTCTTC.